These 21 T cell receptor beta chains share one sample of origin, sequenced in a study of cytomegalovirus exposure and HLA in healthy donors. In the PCR, 60 Vbeta and 13 Jbeta primers were used. The repertoire was sequenced with immunoSEQ multiplex PCR; TCRdb's copy has only in-frame clones and lacks some. This table holds approximately 160,000 clones, approximately 80% found once. The specimen was PBMCs. All receptors derive from a man younger than 45 in good health and CMV-seropositive.

The V gene is TRBV7-2, the J gene TRBJ2-2; 9 bases agree with TRBD1. This CDR3 comprises 15 residues. J lost 1 base, V lost 8 bases, and 5 bases had no gene match. Looked up from germline, CDR1 is SGHTA and CDR2 is FQGNSA. The CDR3 region has the DNA TGTGCCAGCGGAACAGGGGGCCTGAACACCGGGGAGCTGTTTTTT. It codes for CASGTGGLNTGELFF.

This sequence joins TRBV5-1 and TRBJ2-5, with D possibly matching TRBD1 (6 bases). With the DNA end fitting TRBJ2-7 better, the J assignment may be wrong. The CDR3 sequence is 14 residues long. The V gene's germline CDR1 is SGHRS and CDR2 YFSETQ. The CDR3 sequence is CASSLESGVGEQYF. Here the CDR3 DNA reads TGCGCCAGCAGCTTGGAATCAGGGGTCGGCGAGCAGTACTTC.

The gene calls are TRBV6-1 and TRBJ2-2, with 7 bases lining up with TRBD1. Germline lookup yields CDR1 MNHNS and CDR2 SASEGT. V trimming: 9 bases; J trimming: 0 bases; junction bases outside the gene matches: 7. The CDR3 extends over 15 amino acids. The CDR3 here is CASGRQGANTGELFF. For the CDR3, the DNA is TGTGCCAGTGGGCGGCAGGGGGCGAACACCGGGGAGCTGTTTTTT.

The chain links TRBV7-6 to TRBJ2-1; D ambiguous. In germline, CDR1 is SGHVS, CDR2 FNYEAQ. Trimming removed 5 bases from V and 0 bases from J, with 14 bases in between. This CDR3 contains 16 residues. CDR3 sequence reads: CASSLTDLTSYNEQFF. As DNA, the CDR3 is TGTGCCAGCAGCCTAACCGACTTAACCTCCTACAATGAGCAGTTCTTC.

This clone was counted a few times. V and J are TRBV30 and TRBJ2-5; 7 nucleotides align to TRBD1. Germline V CDR1 and CDR2: GTSNPN, SVGIG (reference sequence). J gave up 5 bases and V 3 bases, and 6 bases lay outside the gene matches. The CDR3 is 13 amino acids. CDR3 loop: CAWSQTGAETQYF. The CDR3 DNA reads TGTGCCTGGAGCCAAACAGGGGCCGAGACCCAGTACTTC.

This clone was counted once. The J gene is TRBJ1-5, the V gene TRBV19, with TRBD1 identical over 8 bases. Looked up from germline, CDR1 is LNHDA and CDR2 is SQIVND (reference sequence). After removal of 5 bases from V and 2 bases from J, the junction contained 8 bases not matched to a gene. The CDR3 is 16 residues long. CDR3 coding DNA: TGTGCCAGTAGTCCCAGGACAGGGTTCCGCAATCAGCCCCAGCATTTT. It translates to CASSPRTGFRNQPQHF. The variable domain in full, with the rest retrieved from reference TRBV19 and TRBJ1-5, is DGGITQSPKYLFRKEGQNVTLSCEQNLNHDAMYWYRQDPGQGLRLIYYSQIVNDFQKGDIAEGYSVSREKKESFPLTVTSAQKNPTAFYLCASSPRTGFRNQPQHFGDGTRLSIL.

The chain employs TRBV4-2 and TRBJ2-3; 8 bases match TRBD2. The CDR3 length is 14 residues. The germline V gene encodes CDR1 LGHNA and CDR2 YNFKEQ. With 6 bases clipped from V and 5 bases from J, the junction kept 7 bases outside the gene matches. The DNA for the CDR3 is TGTGCCAGCAGAAGCGGGAGCTCAGGAGATACGCAGTATTTT. Translated, it gives CASRSGSSGDTQYF.

The rearrangement uses TRBV6-1 and TRBJ1-2; D unresolved. This CDR3 region has 14 residues. Germline V lookup: CDR1 MNHNS, CDR2 SASEGT. V shed 2 bases and J shed 4 bases, with 11 bases lying between them. CDR3 DNA: TGTGCCAGCAGTGAACGGGGTCCCCTCTATGGCTACACCTTC. Protein product: CASSERGPLYGYTF.

V and J are TRBV28 and TRBJ1-2, with D perhaps matching TRBD1 (6 bases). Trimming removed 6 bases at V and 3 bases at J, with 17 bases between. The CDR3 contains 15 residues. Germline V CDR1 and CDR2: MDHEN, SYDVKM. CDR3 sequence reads: CASRSTGGADYGYTF. The CDR3, as DNA: TGTGCCAGCAGGTCGACGGGGGGCGCTGACTATGGCTACACCTTC.

J is TRBJ2-4 and V is TRBV6-5; D might be TRBD2 (5 bases). V lost 2 bases, J lost 3 bases, and 14 bases lay in between. Germline V gene sequence: CDR1 MNHEY, CDR2 SVGAGI. The CDR3 runs 16 residues. The CDR3 DNA sequence: TGTGCCAGCAGTTACCGCTCCTCCGGAGGCAAAAACATTCAGTACTTC. It yields the protein CASSYRSSGGKNIQYF.

The V gene is TRBV7-9, the J gene TRBJ2-7; a weak D match, TRBD1 (5 bases). This CDR3 spans 13 amino acids. The ends were cut back, 1 base at V and 3 bases at J, with 7 bases in the middle. CDR1 is SEHNR and CDR2 is FQNEAQ in the germline V gene (reference sequence). The CDR3 coding sequence is TGTGCCAGCAGCTTAGGGACAATCTACGAGCAGTACTTC. This translates into CASSLGTIYEQYF.

The chain links TRBV11-2 to TRBJ2-7; 8 positions match TRBD1. J gave up 5 bases and V 5 bases, and 14 bases lay outside the gene matches. Germline-derived CDR1 and CDR2 are SGHAT and FQNNGV. The CDR3 is made up of 16 amino acids. The CDR3 nucleotides read TGTGCCAGCAGCCCACTCATCCGGACAGGGATCCACGAGCAGTACTTC. Translating gives CASSPLIRTGIHEQYF.

The CDR3 loop reads CASSFRGGRTTEAFF. The CDR3 region has the DNA TGTGCCAGCAGCTTTCGAGGGGGACGAACGACTGAAGCTTTCTTT. V usage is TRBV5-4 and J usage is TRBJ1-1, with D perhaps matching TRBD1 (6 bases). Germline lookup yields CDR1 SGHNT and CDR2 YYREEE (reference sequence). The V end was cut by 2 bases, the J end by 5 bases, with 16 bases between. The CDR3 spans 15 residues.

The V gene is TRBV28, the J gene TRBJ2-5; 7 nucleotides match TRBD2. The CDR3 runs 17 residues. V dropped 3 bases and J dropped 2; count of bases not matched to a gene: 12. CDR1 is MDHEN and CDR2 is SYDVKM in the germline V gene. In DNA, the CDR3 is TGTGCCAGCAGTTTGGTCCCCAGTAGCGGGCTACAAGAGACCCAGTACTTC. This translates into CASSLVPSSGLQETQYF.

The chain combines TRBV30 with TRBJ2-7, with D perhaps matching TRBD1 (5 bases). This CDR3 region has 11 residues. V lost 5 bases and J 1 base, leaving 6 bases between the germline ends. Germline V gives CDR1 GTSNPN, CDR2 SVGIG (reference sequence). The CDR3 coding sequence is TGTGCCTGGGACAGATCCTACGAGCAGTACTTC. This encodes CAWDRSYEQYF. Full variable domain (outside the CDR3, taken from reference TRBV30 and TRBJ2-7): SQTIHQWPATLVQPVGSPLSLECTVEGTSNPNLYWYRQAAGRGLQLLFYSVGIGQISSEVPQNLSASRPQDRQFILSSKKLLLSDSGFYLCAWDRSYEQYFGPGTRLTVT.

The V call is TRBV29-1, the J call TRBJ2-7; 12 bases are a match to TRBD1. Trimming removed 4 bases from V and 5 bases from J; junction bases left unmatched: 6. The germline CDR1 and CDR2 sequences are SQVTM and ANQGSEA. The CDR3 spans 14 residues. CDR3: CSVAGTGGQNEQYF. The DNA of the CDR3 is TGCAGCGTTGCGGGGACAGGGGGCCAAAACGAGCAGTACTTC.

This clone turned up a few times. The CDR3 coding sequence is TGTGCCAGCTTTTCCGTCGGGTTAGGCGAGCAGTACTTC. It translates to CASFSVGLGEQYF. The V call is TRBV2, the J call TRBJ2-7; D is undetermined. This CDR3 is built from 13 residues. Trimming removed 8 bases from V and 6 bases from J, with 17 bases in between. The germline CDR1 and CDR2 sequences are SNHLY and FYNNEI.

The chain joins TRBV7-2 to TRBJ1-6, with D uncertain. The CDR3 has 15 amino acids. CDR1 is SGHTA, CDR2 FQGNSA, per germline. V shed 5 bases and J shed 3 bases, with 11 bases lying between them. This CDR3 is CASSPNSIYNSPLHF. The CDR3 region has the DNA TGTGCCAGCAGCCCTAACAGTATCTATAATTCACCCCTCCACTTT.

V and J are TRBV6-1 and TRBJ2-7; maybe TRBD2 (5 bases). The CDR3 consists of 14 residues. Germline V gene lookup returns CDR1 MNHNS and CDR2 SASEGT. Between the trimmed V and J ends, which lost 4 bases and 6 bases, there was a span of 16 bases. The CDR3 DNA reads TGTGCCAGCAGTGTCGGCCGGGGTTTAAGCGAGCAGTACTTC. Translated: CASSVGRGLSEQYF.

Only a few counts were recorded for this clone. This chain joins TRBV7-9 and TRBJ2-7; D is undetermined. This CDR3 contains 16 residues. CDR1 is SEHNR, CDR2 FQNEAQ, per germline (reference sequence). V was pared by 0 bases and J by 2 bases, with 14 bases between. The CDR3 DNA sequence: TGTGCCAGCAGCTTAGCGCTGTCCGCTGACACCTACGAGCAGTACTTC. As protein: CASSLALSADTYEQYF. The full variable domain, rest sourced from reference TRBV7-9 and TRBJ2-7, is DTGVSQNPRHKITKRGQNVTFRCDPISEHNRLYWYRQTLGQGPEFLTYFQNEAQLEKSRLLSDRFSAERPKGSFSTLEIQRTEQGDSAMYLCASSLALSADTYEQYFGPGTRLTVT.

This chain connects TRBV25-1 to TRBJ2-1; 7 nucleotides agree with TRBD2. The CDR3 consists of 15 residues. CDR1 MGHDK and CDR2 SYGVNS come from the germline V gene. With V trimmed by 3 bases and J by 0 bases, 2 bases remained unmatched. This chain's CDR3 is CASSDPSGSYNEQFF. In DNA, the CDR3 is TGTGCCAGCAGTGACCCTAGCGGCTCCTACAATGAGCAGTTCTTC. The full variable domain, in which reference TRBV25-1 and TRBJ2-1 provide the parts outside the CDR3, is EADIYQTPRYLVIGTGKKITLECSQTMGHDKMYWYQQDPGMELHLIHYSYGVNSTEKGDLSSESTVSRIRTEHFPLTLESARPSHTSQYLCASSDPSGSYNEQFFGPGTRLTVL.